Listed below are T cell receptor beta chains from one sample, sequenced in a study of cytomegalovirus exposure and HLA in healthy donors. Assay: immunoSEQ multiplex PCR; the TCRdb copy retains only in-frame clones and omits some. The sample lists roughly 120,000 clones; about 76% were seen once. Sequences were obtained from PBMCs. These receptors were collected from a man in his 60s in good health and CMV-seropositive. Both conserved end residues are part of each CDR3. D genes are given only for firm matches. Clone size is given for some rows only: seen once, a few or many times, or a class if the clone is expanded.

j_call,clone_size,v_call,d_call,cdr3_aa,cdr3_nt
TRBJ2-7,once,TRBV27,.,CASSLEPGASYEQYF,TGTGCCAGCAGTTTAGAGCCAGGGGCCTCCTACGAGCAGTACTTC
TRBJ2-1,.,TRBV6-5,.,CASSYAGLKHNEQFF,TGTGCCAGCAGTTACGCCGGACTAAAACACAATGAGCAGTTCTTC
TRBJ1-1,.,TRBV5-5,.,CASSVLPDRNTEAFF,TGTGCCAGCAGCGTCTTACCCGACAGGAACACTGAAGCTTTCTTT
TRBJ2-5,.,TRBV6-5,.,CASSIRGKETQYF,TGTGCCAGCAGTATCCGGGGGAAAGAGACCCAGTACTTC
TRBJ2-1,once,TRBV13,.,CASSLGGFPGDEQFF,TGTGCCAGCAGCTTAGGGGGGTTCCCAGGGGATGAGCAGTTCTTC
TRBJ2-7,.,TRBV18,.,CASSPLPGYEQYF,TGTGCCAGCTCACCGCTACCCGGCTACGAGCAGTACTTC
TRBJ1-4,.,TRBV7-9,TRBD1,CASSPDRYNEKLFF,TGTGCCAGCAGCCCGGACAGGTATAATGAAAAACTGTTTTTT
TRBJ1-1,.,TRBV19,.,CASSMEGNTEAFF,TGTGCCAGTAGTATGGAGGGGAACACTGAAGCTTTCTTT
TRBJ1-4,.,TRBV2,.,CASSASQGYNEKLFF,TGTGCCAGCAGTGCCTCACAGGGTTACAATGAAAAACTGTTTTTT
TRBJ2-7,.,TRBV5-1,TRBD1,CASSLGSSGQGAYEQYF,TGCGCCAGCAGCTTGGGGTCCTCGGGACAGGGTGCCTACGAGCAGTACTTC